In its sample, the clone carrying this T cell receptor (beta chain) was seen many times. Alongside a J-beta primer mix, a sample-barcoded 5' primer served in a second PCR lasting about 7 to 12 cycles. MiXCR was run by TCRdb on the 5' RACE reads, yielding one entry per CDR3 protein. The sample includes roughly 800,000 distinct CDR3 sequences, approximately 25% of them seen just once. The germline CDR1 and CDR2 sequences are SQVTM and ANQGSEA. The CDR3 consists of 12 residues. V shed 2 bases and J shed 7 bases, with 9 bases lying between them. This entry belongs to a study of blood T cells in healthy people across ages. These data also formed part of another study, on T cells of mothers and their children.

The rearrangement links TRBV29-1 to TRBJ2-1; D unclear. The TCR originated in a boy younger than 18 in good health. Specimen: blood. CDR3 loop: CSVELGVNEQFF. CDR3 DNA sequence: TGCAGCGTTGAATTGGGTGTGAATGAGCAGTTCTTC.